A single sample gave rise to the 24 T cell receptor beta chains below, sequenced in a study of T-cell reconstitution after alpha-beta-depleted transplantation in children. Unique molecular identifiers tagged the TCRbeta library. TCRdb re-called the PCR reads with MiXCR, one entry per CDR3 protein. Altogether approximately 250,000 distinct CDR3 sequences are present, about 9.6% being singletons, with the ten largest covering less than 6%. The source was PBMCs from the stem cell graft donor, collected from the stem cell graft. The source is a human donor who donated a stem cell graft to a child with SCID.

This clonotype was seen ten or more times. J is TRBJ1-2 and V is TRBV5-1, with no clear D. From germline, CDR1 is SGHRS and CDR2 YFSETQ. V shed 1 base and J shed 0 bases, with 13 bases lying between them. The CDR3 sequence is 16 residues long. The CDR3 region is CASSLNPNRANYGYTF. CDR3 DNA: TGCGCCAGCAGCTTGAACCCCAATCGGGCTAACTATGGCTACACCTTC.

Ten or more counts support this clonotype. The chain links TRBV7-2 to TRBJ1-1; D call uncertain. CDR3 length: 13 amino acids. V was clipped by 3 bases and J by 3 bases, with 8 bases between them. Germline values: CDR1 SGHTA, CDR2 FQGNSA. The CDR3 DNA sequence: TGTGCCAGCAGCTTGATGTGGTACACTGAAGCTTTCTTT. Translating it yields CASSLMWYTEAFF.

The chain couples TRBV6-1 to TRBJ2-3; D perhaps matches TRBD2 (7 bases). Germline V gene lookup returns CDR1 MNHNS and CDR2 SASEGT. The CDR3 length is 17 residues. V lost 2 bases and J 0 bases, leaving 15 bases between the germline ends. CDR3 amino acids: CASSESMGGGSTDTQYF. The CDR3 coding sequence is TGTGCCAGCAGTGAATCCATGGGAGGGGGTAGCACAGATACGCAGTATTTT.

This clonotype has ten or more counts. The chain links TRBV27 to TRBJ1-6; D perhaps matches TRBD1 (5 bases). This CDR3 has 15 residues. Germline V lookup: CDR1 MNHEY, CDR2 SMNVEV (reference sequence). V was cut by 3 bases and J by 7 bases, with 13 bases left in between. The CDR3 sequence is CASSLGPLANSPLHF. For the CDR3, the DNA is TGTGCCAGCAGTTTGGGACCGCTGGCCAATTCACCCCTCCACTTT.

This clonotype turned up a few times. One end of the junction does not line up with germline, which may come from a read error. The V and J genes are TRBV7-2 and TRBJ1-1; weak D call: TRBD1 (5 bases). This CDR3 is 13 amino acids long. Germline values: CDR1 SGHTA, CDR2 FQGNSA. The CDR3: CAGKQAPQLPILF. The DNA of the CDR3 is TGTGCCGGCAAACAGGCTCCGCAACTCCCTATTCTCTTT.

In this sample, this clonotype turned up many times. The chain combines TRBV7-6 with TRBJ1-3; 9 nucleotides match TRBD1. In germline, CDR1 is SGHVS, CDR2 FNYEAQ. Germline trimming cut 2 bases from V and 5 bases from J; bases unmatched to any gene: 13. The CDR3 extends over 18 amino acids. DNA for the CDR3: TGTGCCAGCAGCTTAATTCCCATCGGGACAGGGCAACGAAACACCATATATTTT. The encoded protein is CASSLIPIGTGQRNTIYF.

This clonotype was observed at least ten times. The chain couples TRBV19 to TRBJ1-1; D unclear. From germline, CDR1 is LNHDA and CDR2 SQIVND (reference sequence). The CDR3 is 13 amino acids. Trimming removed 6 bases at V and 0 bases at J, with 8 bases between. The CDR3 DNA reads TGTGCCAGTAGCGAAAGAGTGAACACTGAAGCTTTCTTT. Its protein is CASSERVNTEAFF.

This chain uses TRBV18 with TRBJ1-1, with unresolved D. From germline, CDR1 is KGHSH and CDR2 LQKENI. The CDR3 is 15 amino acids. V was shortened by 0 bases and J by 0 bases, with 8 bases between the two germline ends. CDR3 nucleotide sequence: TGTGCCAGCTCACCACCGAAGGGCATGAACACTGAAGCTTTCTTT. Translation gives CASSPPKGMNTEAFF.

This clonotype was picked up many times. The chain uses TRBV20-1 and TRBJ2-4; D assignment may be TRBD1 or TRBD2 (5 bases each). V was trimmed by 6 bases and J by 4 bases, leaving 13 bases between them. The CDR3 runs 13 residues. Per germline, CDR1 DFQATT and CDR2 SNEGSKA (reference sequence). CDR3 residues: CSAPPGPKNIQYF. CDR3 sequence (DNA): TGCAGTGCCCCACCGGGACCGAAAAACATTCAGTACTTC.

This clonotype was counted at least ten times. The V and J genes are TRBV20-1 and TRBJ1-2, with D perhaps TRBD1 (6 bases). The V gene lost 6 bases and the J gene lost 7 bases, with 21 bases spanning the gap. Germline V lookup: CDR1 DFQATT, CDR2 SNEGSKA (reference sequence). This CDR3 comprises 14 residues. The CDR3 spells CSAGTGTRGLGYTF. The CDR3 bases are TGCAGTGCCGGCACCGGGACACGGGGACTTGGCTACACCTTC.

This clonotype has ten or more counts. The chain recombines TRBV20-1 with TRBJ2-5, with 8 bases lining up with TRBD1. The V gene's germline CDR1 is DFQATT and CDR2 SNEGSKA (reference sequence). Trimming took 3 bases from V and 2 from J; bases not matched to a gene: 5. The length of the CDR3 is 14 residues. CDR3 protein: CSARGTGSQETQYF. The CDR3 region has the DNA TGCAGTGCTAGGGGGACAGGTTCACAAGAGACCCAGTACTTC.

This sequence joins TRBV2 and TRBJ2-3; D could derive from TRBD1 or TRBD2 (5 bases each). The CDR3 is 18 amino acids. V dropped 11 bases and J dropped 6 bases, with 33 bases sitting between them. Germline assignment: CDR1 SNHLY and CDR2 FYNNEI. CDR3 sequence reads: CACCPGSIRLGEGDTQYF. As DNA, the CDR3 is TGTGCCTGCTGTCCTGGCTCGATAAGACTGGGAGAGGGGGATACGCAGTATTTT.

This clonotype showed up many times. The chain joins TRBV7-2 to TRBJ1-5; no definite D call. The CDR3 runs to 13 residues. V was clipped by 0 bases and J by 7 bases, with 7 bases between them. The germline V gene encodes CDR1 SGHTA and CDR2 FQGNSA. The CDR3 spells CASSLAPGQPQHF. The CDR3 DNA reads TGTGCCAGCAGCTTAGCGCCCGGCCAGCCCCAGCATTTT.

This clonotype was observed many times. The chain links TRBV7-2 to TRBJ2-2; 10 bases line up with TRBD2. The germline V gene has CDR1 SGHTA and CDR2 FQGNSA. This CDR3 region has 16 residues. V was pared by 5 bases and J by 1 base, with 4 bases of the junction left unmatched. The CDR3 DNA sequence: TGTGCCAGCAGCCGATCTAGCGGGGGGAACACCGGGGAGCTGTTTTTT. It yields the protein CASSRSSGGNTGELFF.

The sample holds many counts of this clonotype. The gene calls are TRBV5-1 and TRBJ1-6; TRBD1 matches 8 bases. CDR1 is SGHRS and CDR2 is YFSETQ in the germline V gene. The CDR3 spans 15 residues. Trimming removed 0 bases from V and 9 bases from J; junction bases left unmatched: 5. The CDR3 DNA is TGCGCCAGCAGCTTGGAAGGGACAGGCCGTTCACCCCTCCACTTT. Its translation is CASSLEGTGRSPLHF.

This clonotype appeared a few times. The chain's CDR3 is CASSQDTGFASYF. CDR3 in DNA: TGTGCCAGCAGCCAAGATACGGGGTTCGCCTCGTACTTC. The chain links TRBV3-1 to TRBJ2-7, with D possibly TRBD2 on 5 matching bases. Trimming removed 0 bases from V and 12 bases from J, with 15 bases in between. CDR3 size: 13 residues. Germline V CDR1 and CDR2: LGHDT, YNNKEL (reference sequence).

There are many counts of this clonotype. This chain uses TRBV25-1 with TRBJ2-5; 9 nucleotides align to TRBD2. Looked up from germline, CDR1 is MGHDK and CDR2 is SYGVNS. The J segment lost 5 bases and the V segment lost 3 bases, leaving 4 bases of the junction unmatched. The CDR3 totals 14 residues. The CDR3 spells CASSEAGGPETQYF. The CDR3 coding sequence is TGTGCCAGCAGTGAGGCGGGGGGGCCGGAGACCCAGTACTTC.

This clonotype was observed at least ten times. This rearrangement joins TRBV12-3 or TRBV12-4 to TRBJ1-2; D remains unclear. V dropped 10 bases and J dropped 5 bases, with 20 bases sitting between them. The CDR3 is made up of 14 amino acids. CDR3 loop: CATTLGSLRYGYTF. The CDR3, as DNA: TGTGCCACCACCCTGGGCAGCCTAAGATATGGCTACACCTTC.

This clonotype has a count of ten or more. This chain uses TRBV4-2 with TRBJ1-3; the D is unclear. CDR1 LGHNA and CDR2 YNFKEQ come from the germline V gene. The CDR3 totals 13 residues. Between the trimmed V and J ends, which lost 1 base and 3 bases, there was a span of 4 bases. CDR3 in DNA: TGTGCCAGCAGCCAAGTGATTGGAAACACCATATATTTT. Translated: CASSQVIGNTIYF.

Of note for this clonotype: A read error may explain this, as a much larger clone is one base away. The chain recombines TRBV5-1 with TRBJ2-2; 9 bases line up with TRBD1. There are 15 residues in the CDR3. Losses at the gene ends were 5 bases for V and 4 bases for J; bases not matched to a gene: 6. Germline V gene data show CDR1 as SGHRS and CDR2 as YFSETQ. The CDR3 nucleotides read TGCGCCAGCAGACCCGACAGGGGGATCACCGGGGAGCTGTTTTTT. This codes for CASRPDRGITGELFF.

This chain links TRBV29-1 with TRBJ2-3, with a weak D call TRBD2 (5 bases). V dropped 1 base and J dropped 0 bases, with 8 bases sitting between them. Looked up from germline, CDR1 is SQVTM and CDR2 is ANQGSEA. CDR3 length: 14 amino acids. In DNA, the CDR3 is TGCAGCGTTGAAGCCCCGGGGAGCACAGATACGCAGTATTTT. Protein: CSVEAPGSTDTQYF.

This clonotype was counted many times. CDR3 amino acids: CASGRQGSSYNEQFF. The CDR3 nucleotides are TGTGCCAGCGGCCGACAGGGGAGCTCCTACAATGAGCAGTTCTTC. The chain has TRBV7-3 and TRBJ2-1, with TRBD1 matching 8 bases. Germline lookup yields CDR1 SGHTA and CDR2 FQGTGA. The CDR3 is 15 residues long. The ends lost 8 bases at V and 0 bases at J; junction bases unmatched: 6.

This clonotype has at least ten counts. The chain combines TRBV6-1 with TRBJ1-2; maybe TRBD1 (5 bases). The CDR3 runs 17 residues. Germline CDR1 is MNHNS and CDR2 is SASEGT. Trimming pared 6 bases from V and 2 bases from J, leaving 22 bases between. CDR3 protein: CASRTTAGTITNYGYTF. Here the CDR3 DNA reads TGTGCCAGCAGAACTACCGCCGGGACGATCACCAACTATGGCTACACCTTC.

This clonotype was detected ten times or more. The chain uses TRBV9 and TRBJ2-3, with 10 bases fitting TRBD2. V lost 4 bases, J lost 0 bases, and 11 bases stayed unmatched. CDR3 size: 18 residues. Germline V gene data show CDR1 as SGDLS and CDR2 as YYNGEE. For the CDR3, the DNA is TGTGCCAGCAGCCCGCGAACTAGCGGGGTTTCTAGCACAGATACGCAGTATTTT. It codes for CASSPRTSGVSSTDTQYF.